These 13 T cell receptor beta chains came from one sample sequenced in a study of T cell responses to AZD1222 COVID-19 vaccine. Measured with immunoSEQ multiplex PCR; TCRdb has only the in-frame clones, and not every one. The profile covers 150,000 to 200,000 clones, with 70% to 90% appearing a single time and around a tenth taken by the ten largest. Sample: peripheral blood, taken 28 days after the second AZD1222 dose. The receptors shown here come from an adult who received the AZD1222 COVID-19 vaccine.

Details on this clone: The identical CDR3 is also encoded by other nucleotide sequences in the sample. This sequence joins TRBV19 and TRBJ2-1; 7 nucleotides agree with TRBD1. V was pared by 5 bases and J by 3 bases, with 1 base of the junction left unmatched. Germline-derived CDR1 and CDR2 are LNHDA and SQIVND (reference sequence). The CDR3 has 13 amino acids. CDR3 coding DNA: TGTGCCAGTAGTCGGGACAGCTACAATGAGCAGTTCTTC. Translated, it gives CASSRDSYNEQFF.

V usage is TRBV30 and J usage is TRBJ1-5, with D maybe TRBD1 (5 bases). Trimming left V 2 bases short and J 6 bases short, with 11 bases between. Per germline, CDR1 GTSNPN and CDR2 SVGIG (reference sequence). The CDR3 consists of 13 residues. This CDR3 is CAWSTGSAQPQHF. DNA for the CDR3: TGTGCCTGGAGTACAGGATCGGCTCAGCCCCAGCATTTT.

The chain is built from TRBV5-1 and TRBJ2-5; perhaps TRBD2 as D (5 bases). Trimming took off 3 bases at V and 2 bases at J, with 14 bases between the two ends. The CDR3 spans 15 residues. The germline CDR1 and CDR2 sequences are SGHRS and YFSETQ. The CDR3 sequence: CASSYSWRRQETQYF. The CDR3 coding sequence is TGCGCCAGCAGCTACTCCTGGAGGAGGCAAGAGACCCAGTACTTC.

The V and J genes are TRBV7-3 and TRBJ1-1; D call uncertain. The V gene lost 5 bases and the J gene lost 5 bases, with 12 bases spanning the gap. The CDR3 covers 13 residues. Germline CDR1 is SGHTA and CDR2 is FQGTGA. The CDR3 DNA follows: TGTGCCAGCAGCCCCAGTGGTGGGACTGAAGCTTTCTTT. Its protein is CASSPSGGTEAFF.

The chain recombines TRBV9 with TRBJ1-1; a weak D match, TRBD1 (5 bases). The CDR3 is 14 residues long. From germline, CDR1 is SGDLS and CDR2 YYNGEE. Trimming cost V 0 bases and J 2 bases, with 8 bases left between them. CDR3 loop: CASSVGGVNTEAFF. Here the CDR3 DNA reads TGTGCCAGCAGCGTAGGAGGGGTTAACACTGAAGCTTTCTTT.

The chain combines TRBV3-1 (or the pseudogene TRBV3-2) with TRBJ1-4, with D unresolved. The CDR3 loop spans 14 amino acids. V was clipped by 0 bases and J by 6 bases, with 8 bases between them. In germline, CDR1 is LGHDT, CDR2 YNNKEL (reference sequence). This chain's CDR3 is CASSQDPTDEKLFF. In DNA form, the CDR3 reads TGTGCCAGCAGCCAAGACCCGACCGATGAAAAACTGTTTTTT.

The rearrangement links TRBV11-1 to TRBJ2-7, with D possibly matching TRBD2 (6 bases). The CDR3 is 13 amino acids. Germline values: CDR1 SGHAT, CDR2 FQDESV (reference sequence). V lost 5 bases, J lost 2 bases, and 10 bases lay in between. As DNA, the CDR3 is TGTGCCAGCAGCCCCAGGAGGGCCTACGAGCAGTACTTC. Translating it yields CASSPRRAYEQYF.

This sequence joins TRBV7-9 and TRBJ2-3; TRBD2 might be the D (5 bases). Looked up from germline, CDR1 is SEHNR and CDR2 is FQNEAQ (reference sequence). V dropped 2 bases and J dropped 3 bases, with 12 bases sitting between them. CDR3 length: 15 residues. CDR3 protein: CASSLQVGLTDTQYF. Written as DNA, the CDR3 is TGTGCCAGCAGCTTACAGGTCGGACTGACAGATACGCAGTATTTT.

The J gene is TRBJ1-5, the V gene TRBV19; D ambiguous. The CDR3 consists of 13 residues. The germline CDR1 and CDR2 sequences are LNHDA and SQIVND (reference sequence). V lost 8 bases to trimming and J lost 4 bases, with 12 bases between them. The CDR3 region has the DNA TGTGCCAGTTCGGCCAACGGTAATCAGCCCCAGCATTTT. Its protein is CASSANGNQPQHF.

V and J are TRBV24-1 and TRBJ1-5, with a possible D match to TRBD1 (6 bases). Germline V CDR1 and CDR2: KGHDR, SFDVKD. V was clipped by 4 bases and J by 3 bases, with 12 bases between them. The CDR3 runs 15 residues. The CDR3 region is CATSDPRGANQPQHF. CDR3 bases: TGTGCCACCAGTGACCCTAGGGGGGCCAATCAGCCCCAGCATTTT.

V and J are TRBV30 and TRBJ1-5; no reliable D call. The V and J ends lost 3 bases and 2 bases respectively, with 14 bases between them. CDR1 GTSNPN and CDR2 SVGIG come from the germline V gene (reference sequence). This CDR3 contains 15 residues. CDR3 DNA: TGTGCCTGGAGCCTTCCATCGGGTGGCAATCAGCCCCAGCATTTT. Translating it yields CAWSLPSGGNQPQHF.

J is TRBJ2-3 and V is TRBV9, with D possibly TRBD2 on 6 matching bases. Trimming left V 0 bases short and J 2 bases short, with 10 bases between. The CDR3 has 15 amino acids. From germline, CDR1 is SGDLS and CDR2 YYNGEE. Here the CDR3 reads CASSVGRELTDTQYF. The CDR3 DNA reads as TGTGCCAGCAGCGTAGGGAGGGAGCTCACAGATACGCAGTATTTT.

As DNA, the CDR3 is TGTGCCACCAGCAAAGGGCACCAGGGAACCACTGAAGCTTTCTTT. Translating gives CATSKGHQGTTEAFF. The gene calls are TRBV15 and TRBJ1-1; maybe TRBD1 (5 bases). V was trimmed by 4 bases and J by 4 bases, leaving 16 bases between them. Germline V gene data show CDR1 as LNHNV and CDR2 as YYDKDF (reference sequence). The CDR3 covers 15 residues.